The present T cell receptor beta chain was sequenced within a study of CD8 T cells in ankylosing spondylitis. Study-wide findings and caveats: Within matched ankylosing spondylitis synovial fluid, disease-linked clones were reportedly significantly enriched. A subset of motif variants has previously been described in the synovial fluid and blood of reactive arthritis. Disease-linked clones were found to be CD8+ and relatively rare in peripheral blood. Seemingly distinctive of ankylosing spondylitis blood was a TCR beta motif formed by eight highly homologous variants.

The V and J ends lost 7 bases and 4 bases, in that order; junction bases with no gene match: 9. CDR3 length: 13 residues. The germline V gene has CDR1 SQVTM and CDR2 ANQGSEA. As the method for making TCR beta libraries, quantitative 5'-RACE with molecular barcodes was used. Via MiXCR, TCRdb re-called the 5' RACE reads, giving one row per CDR3 protein. In the table there are roughly 300,000 distinct CDR3 sequences, 7.5% to 9% of which are singletons. This clonotype occurred many times. The antigen is not known. This clonotype originated in a male donor with ankylosing spondylitis. Source material: blood, either unsorted or a sorted T cell fraction (not recorded which). This chain uses TRBV29-1 with TRBJ1-2; 7 bases match TRBD1. In DNA, the CDR3 is TGCAGCGCCGCTGGGACAGAGGCCTATGGCTACACCTTC. This gives the protein CSAAGTEAYGYTF.